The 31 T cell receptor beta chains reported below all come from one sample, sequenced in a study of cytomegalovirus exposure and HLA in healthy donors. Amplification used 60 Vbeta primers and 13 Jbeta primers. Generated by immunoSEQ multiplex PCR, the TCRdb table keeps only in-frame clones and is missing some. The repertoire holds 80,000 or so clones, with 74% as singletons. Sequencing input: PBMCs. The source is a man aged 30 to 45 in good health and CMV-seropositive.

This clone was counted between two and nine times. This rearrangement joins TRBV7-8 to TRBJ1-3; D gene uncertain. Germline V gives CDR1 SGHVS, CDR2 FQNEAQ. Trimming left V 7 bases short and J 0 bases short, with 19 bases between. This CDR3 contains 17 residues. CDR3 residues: CASTLLTLSASGNTIYF. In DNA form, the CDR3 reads TGTGCCAGCACCCTCTTGACCCTTAGCGCCTCTGGAAACACCATATATTTT.

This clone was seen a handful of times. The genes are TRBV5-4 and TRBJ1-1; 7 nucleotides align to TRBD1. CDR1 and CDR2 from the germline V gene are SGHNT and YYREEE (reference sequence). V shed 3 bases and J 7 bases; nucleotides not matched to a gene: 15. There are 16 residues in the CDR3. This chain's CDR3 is CASSSLQGTLRSEAFF. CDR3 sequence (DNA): TGTGCCAGCAGCTCGCTACAGGGGACTCTCAGGAGTGAAGCTTTCTTT.

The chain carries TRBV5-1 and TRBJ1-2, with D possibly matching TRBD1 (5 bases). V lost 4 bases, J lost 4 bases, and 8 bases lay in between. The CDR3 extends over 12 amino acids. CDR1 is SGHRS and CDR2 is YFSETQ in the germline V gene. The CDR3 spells CASSVDSYGYTF. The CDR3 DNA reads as TGCGCCAGCAGCGTTGACAGCTATGGCTACACCTTC.

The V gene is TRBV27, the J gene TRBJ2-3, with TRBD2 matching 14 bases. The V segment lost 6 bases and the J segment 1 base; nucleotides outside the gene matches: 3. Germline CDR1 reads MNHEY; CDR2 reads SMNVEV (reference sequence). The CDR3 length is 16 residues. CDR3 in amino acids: CASRGLAGGRTDTQYF. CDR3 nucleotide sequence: TGTGCCAGCAGAGGACTAGCGGGGGGACGCACAGATACGCAGTATTTT.

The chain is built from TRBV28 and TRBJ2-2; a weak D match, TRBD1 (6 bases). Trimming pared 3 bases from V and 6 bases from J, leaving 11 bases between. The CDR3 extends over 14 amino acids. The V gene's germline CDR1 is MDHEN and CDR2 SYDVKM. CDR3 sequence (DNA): TGTGCCAGCAGTTTCTACAGGGCCGCCGGGGAGCTGTTTTTT. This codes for CASSFYRAAGELFF.

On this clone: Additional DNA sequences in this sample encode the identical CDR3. The CDR3 nucleotides are TGCGCCAGCTCCCTTTTGGGACAGGGCACAGATACGCAGTATTTT. It translates to CASSLLGQGTDTQYF. The rearrangement uses TRBV5-1 and TRBJ2-3; TRBD1 matches at 8 bases. V lost 7 bases, J lost 1 base, and 8 bases stayed unmatched. In germline, CDR1 is SGHRS, CDR2 YFSETQ. The CDR3 sequence is 15 residues long.

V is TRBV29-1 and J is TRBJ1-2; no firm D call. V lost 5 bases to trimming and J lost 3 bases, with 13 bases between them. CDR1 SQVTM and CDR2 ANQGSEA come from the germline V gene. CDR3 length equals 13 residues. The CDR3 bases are TGCAGCGTTATTTGGTTCGGTCACTATGGCTACACCTTC. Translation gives CSVIWFGHYGYTF.

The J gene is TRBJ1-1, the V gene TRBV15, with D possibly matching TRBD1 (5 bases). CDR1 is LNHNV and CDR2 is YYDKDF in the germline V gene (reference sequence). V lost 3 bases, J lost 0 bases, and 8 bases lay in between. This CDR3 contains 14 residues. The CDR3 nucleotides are TGTGCCACCAGCAGCAGGGTCATGAACACTGAAGCTTTCTTT. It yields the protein CATSSRVMNTEAFF.

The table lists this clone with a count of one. The CDR3 spells CASSSQAGRWSHEQYF. CDR3 DNA: TGTGCCAGCAGCTCTCAGGCAGGGAGGTGGTCCCACGAGCAGTACTTC. This chain joins TRBV7-2 and TRBJ2-7; maybe TRBD2 (6 bases). The CDR3 has 16 residues. CDR1 and CDR2 (germline): SGHTA, FQGNSA. V lost 4 bases, J lost 5 bases, and 21 bases lay in between.

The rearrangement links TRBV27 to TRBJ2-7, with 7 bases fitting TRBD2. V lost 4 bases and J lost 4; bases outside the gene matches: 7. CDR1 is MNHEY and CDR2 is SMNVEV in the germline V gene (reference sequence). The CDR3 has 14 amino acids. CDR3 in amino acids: CASSSGLESYEQYF. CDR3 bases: TGTGCCAGCAGTTCAGGACTAGAAAGTTACGAGCAGTACTTC.

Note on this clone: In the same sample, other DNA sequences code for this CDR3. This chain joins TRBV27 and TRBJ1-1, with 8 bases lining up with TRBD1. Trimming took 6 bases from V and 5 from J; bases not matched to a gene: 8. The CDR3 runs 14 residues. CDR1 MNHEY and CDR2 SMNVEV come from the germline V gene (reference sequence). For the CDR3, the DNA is TGTGCCAGCAGCCTAGACAGGGGAGGGACTGAAGCTTTCTTT. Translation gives CASSLDRGGTEAFF.

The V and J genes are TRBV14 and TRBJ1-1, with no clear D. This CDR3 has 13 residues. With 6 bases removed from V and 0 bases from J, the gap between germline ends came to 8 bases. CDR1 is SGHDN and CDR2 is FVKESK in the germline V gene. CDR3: CASSPLVNTEAFF. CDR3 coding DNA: TGTGCCAGCAGTCCCCTCGTGAACACTGAAGCTTTCTTT.

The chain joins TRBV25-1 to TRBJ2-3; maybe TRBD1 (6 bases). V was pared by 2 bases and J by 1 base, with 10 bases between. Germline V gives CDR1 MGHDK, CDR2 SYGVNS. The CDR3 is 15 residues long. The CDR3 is CASSEVPGGTDTQYF. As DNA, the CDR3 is TGTGCCAGCAGTGAAGTCCCAGGGGGCACAGATACGCAGTATTTT. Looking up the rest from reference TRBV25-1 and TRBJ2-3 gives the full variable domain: EADIYQTPRYLVIGTGKKITLECSQTMGHDKMYWYQQDPGMELHLIHYSYGVNSTEKGDLSSESTVSRIRTEHFPLTLESARPSHTSQYLCASSEVPGGTDTQYFGPGTRLTVL.

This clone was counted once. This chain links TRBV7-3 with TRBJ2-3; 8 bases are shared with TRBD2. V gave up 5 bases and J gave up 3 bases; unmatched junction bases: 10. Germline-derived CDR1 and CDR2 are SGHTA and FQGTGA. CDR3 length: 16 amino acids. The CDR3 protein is CASSPYPGGPTDTQYF. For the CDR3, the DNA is TGTGCCAGCAGCCCGTATCCGGGGGGGCCGACAGATACGCAGTATTTT.

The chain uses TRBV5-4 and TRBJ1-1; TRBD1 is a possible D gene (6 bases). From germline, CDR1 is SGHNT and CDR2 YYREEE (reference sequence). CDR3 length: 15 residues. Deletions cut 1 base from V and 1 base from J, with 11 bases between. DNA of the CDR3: TGTGCCAGCAGCTTGCCATTAGGGGGGAACACTGAAGCTTTCTTT. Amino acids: CASSLPLGGNTEAFF.

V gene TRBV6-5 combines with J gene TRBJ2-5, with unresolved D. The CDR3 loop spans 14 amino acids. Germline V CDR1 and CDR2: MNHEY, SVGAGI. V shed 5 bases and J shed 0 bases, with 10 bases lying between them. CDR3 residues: CASSHRHYQETQYF. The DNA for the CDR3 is TGTGCCAGCAGTCATCGACACTACCAAGAGACCCAGTACTTC.

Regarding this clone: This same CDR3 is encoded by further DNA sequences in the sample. The CDR3 sequence: CASSWTVKNTEAFF. The CDR3 DNA follows: TGTGCCAGCAGTTGGACAGTTAAGAACACTGAAGCTTTCTTT. The V gene is TRBV28, the J gene TRBJ1-1, with TRBD1 as a possible D gene (6 bases). From germline, CDR1 is MDHEN and CDR2 SYDVKM. V was clipped by 4 bases and J by 1 base, with 10 bases between them. The CDR3 totals 14 residues.

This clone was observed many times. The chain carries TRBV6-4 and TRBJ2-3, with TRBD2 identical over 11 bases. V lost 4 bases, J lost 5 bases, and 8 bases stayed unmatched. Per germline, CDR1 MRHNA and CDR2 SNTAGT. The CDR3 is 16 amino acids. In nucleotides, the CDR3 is TGTGCCAGCAGTGCCATAGCGGGGGGGCAAGGAGATACGCAGTATTTT. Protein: CASSAIAGGQGDTQYF.

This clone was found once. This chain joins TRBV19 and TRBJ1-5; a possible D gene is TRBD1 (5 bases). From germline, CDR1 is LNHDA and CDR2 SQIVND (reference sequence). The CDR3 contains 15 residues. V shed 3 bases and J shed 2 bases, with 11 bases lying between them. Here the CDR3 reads CASSMGLDRNQPQHF. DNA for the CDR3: TGTGCCAGTAGTATGGGACTGGACCGCAATCAGCCCCAGCATTTT. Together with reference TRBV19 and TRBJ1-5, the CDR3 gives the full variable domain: DGGITQSPKYLFRKEGQNVTLSCEQNLNHDAMYWYRQDPGQGLRLIYYSQIVNDFQKGDIAEGYSVSREKKESFPLTVTSAQKNPTAFYLCASSMGLDRNQPQHFGDGTRLSIL.

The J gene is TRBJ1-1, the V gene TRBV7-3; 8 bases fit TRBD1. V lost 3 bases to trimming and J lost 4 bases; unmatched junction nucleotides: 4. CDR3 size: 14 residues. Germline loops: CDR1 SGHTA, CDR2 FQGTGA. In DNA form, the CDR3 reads TGTGCCAGCAGCTTTGCAGGGGGCGGCACTGAAGCTTTCTTT. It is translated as CASSFAGGGTEAFF. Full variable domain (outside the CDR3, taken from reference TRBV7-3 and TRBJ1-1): GAGVSQTPSNKVTEKGKYVELRCDPISGHTALYWYRQSLGQGPEFLIYFQGTGAADDSGLPNDRFFAVRPEGSVSTLKIQRTERGDSAVYLCASSFAGGGTEAFFGQGTRLTVV.

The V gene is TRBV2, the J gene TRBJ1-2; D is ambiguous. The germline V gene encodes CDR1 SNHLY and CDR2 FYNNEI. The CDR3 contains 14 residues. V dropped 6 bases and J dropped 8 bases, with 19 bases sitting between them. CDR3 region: CASSSVDKGGGYTF. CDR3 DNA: TGTGCCAGCAGCTCTGTAGACAAGGGAGGCGGCTACACCTTC.

The CDR3 DNA is TGTGCCTGGACTAGCGGGAGGGGGGCAGATACGCAGTATTTT. Translated: CAWTSGRGADTQYF. This chain uses TRBV30 with TRBJ2-3, with 12 bases lining up with TRBD2. The V gene's germline CDR1 is GTSNPN and CDR2 SVGIG (reference sequence). The CDR3 consists of 14 residues. V shed 4 bases, J shed 4 bases, and the junction held 3 bases outside the gene matches.

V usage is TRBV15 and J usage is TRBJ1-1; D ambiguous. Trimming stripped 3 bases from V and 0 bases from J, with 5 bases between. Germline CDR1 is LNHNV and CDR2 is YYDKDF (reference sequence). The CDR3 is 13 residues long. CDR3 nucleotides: TGTGCCACCAGCAGGCGAGTGAACACTGAAGCTTTCTTT. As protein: CATSRRVNTEAFF.

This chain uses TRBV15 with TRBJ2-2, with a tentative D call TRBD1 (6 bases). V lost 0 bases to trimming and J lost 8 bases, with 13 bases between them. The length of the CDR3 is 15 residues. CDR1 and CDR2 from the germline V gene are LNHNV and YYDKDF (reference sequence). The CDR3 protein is CATSRERGTQGELFF. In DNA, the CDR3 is TGTGCCACCAGCAGAGAAAGGGGGACACAAGGGGAGCTGTTTTTT.

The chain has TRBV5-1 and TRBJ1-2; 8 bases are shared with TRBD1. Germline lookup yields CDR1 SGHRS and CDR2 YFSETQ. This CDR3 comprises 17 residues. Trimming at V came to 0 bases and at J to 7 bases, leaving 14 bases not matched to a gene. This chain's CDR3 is CASSLEGQGTLPTGYTF. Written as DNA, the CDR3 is TGCGCCAGCAGCTTGGAAGGACAGGGAACACTACCTACTGGCTACACCTTC.

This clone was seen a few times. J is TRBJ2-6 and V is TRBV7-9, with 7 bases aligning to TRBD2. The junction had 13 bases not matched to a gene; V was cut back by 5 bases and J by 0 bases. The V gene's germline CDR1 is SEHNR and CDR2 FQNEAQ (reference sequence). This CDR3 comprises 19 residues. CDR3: CASSLKSTGGLSGANVLTF. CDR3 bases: TGTGCCAGCAGCCTTAAATCTACGGGGGGTCTCTCTGGGGCCAACGTCCTGACTTTC.

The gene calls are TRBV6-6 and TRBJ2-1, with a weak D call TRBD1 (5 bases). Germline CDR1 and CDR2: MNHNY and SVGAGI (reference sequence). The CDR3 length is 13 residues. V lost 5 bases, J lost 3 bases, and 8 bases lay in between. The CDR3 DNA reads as TGTGCCAGCAGTCTGGACATCTACAATGAGCAGTTCTTC. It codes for CASSLDIYNEQFF.

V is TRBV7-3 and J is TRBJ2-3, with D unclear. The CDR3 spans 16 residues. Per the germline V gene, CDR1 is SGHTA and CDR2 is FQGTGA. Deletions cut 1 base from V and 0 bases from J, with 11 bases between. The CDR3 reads CASSLNIYPSTDTQYF. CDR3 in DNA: TGTGCCAGCAGCTTAAATATCTATCCTAGCACAGATACGCAGTATTTT.

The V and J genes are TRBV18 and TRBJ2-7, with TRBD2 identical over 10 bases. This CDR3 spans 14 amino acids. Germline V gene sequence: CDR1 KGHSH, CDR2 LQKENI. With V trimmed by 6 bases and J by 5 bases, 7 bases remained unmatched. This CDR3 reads CASSPSSGSHEQYF. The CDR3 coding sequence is TGTGCCAGCTCTCCCTCTAGCGGGAGTCACGAGCAGTACTTC. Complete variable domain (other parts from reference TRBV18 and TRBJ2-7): NAGVMQNPRHLVRRRGQEARLRCSPMKGHSHVYWYRQLPEEGLKFMVYLQKENIIDESGMPKERFSAEFPKEGPSILRIQQVVRGDSAAYFCASSPSSGSHEQYFGPGTRLTVT.

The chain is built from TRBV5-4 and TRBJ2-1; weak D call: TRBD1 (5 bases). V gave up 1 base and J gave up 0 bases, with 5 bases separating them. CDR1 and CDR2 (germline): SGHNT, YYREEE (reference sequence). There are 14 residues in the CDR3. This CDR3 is CASSLQGSYNEQFF. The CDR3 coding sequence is TGTGCCAGCAGCTTGCAGGGCTCCTACAATGAGCAGTTCTTC.

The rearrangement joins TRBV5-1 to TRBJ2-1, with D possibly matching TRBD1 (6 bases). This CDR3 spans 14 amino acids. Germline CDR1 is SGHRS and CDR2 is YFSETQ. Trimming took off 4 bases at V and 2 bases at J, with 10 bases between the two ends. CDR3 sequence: CASSSRGPYNEQFF. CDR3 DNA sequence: TGCGCCAGCAGCAGCAGGGGACCCTACAATGAGCAGTTCTTC. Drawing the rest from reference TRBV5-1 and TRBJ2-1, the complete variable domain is KAGVTQTPRYLIKTRGQQVTLSCSPISGHRSVSWYQQTPGQGLQFLFEYFSETQRNKGNFPGRFSGRQFSNSRSEMNVSTLELGDSALYLCASSSRGPYNEQFFGPGTRLTVL.